This TCR beta chain originates from a study of shared clonotypes between healthy human individuals (dated by TCRdb to 2019 to 2021). Some background on the complete study: A few men and two women, aged 18 to 49 years, made up the cohort. Each donor's leukapheresis produced roughly between about 0.9 and 9.5 billion PBMCs. For each donor, CD4 naive and CD4 memory were each run on three plates, CD8 naive on two plates, and CD8 memory on one plate. To estimate repertoire size and how much clonotype sharing occurs between individuals, the study deeply sequenced the blood TCR repertoires of five or six healthy adults. To increase sequencing depth and limit assay-specific biases, TCR repertoire library preparation and sequencing were carried out by different laboratories using diverse techniques. The paper as a whole reports these results and caveats: About 4.5% of naive CD4, 3.5% of naive CD8, 2.3% of memory CD4, and around 0.4% of memory CD8 clonotypes were shared across a few donors. Larger estimated clonotype richness was generally found for naive subsets than for memory subsets. Even with the large sequencing depth, rarefaction of the sorted-subset datasets indicated that sequencing was incomplete. Compared with non-shared clonotypes, clonotypes shared by all four sorted-subset donors had higher generation probabilities. Because the study included a small number of donors, the genetic and exposure-history diversity represented was limited. Only blood was sampled, and tissue TCR repertoires likely differ from those in blood. Based on pairwise subsampling, the degree of clonotype sharing among donors was expected to be affected by sequencing depth.

V trim: 8 bases; J trim: 0 bases; unmatched bases: 12. In the germline V gene, CDR1 corresponds to SGHTA and CDR2 to FQGTGA. The CDR3 numbers 17 residues from cysteine through phenylalanine. The read is trimmed to its CDR3 DNA, 51 bases read in frame from base 1. Donors were healthy HIV-negative adults with no recently reported acute infections or vaccinations. All donors were Caucasian adults living in Nashville, Tennessee, USA. CD8 memory samples were composed of magnetically selected CD45RO+ cells combined with CCR7-negative CD45RA+ effector memory (TemRA) cells. Blood was collected by leukapheresis, and PBMCs were isolated by Ficoll-Histopaque density gradient centrifugation and then cryopreserved in liquid nitrogen vapor phase. Analytical flow cytometry was used to check the purity and quantity of every magnetically sorted T cell population. From each sorted fraction, genomic DNA was isolated and quantified by UV absorbance on a Nanodrop 2000c.

A word on this clone: The specificity of this receptor is unknown. The input lacks base qualities; no much larger clone sits a single base away.

TCR CDR3 regions were amplified from genomic DNA by multiplex PCR using the deep immunoSEQ assay. Extracted genomic DNA from each cell subset was distributed evenly across all wells of several immunoSEQ 96-well plates, and each plate was treated as a replicate. For sorted subsets, approximately 190 ng of genomic DNA, equivalent to some 33,000 T cell genomes, went into each replicate PCR. Purified libraries were measured with a Qubit 3.0 fluorometer, size-checked on a Bioanalyzer 2100, and measured again with the KAPA Library Quantification kit. Every immunoSEQ 96-well plate was sequenced on a separate single-read 150-cycle Illumina NextSeq 550 flow cell. On the authors' methods: Because the immunoSEQ output held only junctional sequences and lacked quality scores, the filtering could not match the filtering applied to full-length reads. Sequences were annotated with PyIR, a Python wrapper for IgBLAST v1.9, using IMGT germline references to assign V/J genes and CDR3. Reads with weak V/J assignments (E-value above 1e-6), missing CDR3, stop codons, out-of-frame junctions, or ambiguous translated residues were removed. V3J clonotypes were defined by identical inferred V gene, J gene, and CDR3 amino acid sequence. The percentage overlap between two repertoires was calculated by dividing the number of shared unique clonotypes by the size of the smaller repertoire. Richness of each repertoire was evaluated using RTK rarefaction, the Chao1 estimator, and Recon v2.1 estimates of unobserved clonotypes. OLGA was used to compute generation probabilities for all TCRbeta clonotypes that the gDNA method yielded from several donors. The immuneACCESS repertoire file appears here via TCRdb, limited to in-frame rearrangements. These files lack a portion of the clones; in checked studies, under half of the deficit traces to unresolved V genes, and the cause of the others is not known. V and J calls and clone size are as listed in that table; D and trimming were resolved from the DNA. The sample data list approximately 100,000 clones, and 65% to 70% of these were observed just once. The ten most abundant clones make up 45% to 50% of the sample.

The V and J genes are TRBV7-3 and TRBJ2-1; 8 bases in the junction line up with TRBD2. This TCR came from a man younger than 40 in good health. The sequenced sample was memory CD8+ T cells sorted from blood. The label giving this sample's cell subset or site can be read as: CD45RO+ cells pooled with CCR7-negative TemRA cells. The nucleotides are TGTGCCAGCTCAGACGGCCCGGGAGGGGACTCCTACAATGAGCAGTTCTTC. This yields the protein CASSDGPGGDSYNEQFF.